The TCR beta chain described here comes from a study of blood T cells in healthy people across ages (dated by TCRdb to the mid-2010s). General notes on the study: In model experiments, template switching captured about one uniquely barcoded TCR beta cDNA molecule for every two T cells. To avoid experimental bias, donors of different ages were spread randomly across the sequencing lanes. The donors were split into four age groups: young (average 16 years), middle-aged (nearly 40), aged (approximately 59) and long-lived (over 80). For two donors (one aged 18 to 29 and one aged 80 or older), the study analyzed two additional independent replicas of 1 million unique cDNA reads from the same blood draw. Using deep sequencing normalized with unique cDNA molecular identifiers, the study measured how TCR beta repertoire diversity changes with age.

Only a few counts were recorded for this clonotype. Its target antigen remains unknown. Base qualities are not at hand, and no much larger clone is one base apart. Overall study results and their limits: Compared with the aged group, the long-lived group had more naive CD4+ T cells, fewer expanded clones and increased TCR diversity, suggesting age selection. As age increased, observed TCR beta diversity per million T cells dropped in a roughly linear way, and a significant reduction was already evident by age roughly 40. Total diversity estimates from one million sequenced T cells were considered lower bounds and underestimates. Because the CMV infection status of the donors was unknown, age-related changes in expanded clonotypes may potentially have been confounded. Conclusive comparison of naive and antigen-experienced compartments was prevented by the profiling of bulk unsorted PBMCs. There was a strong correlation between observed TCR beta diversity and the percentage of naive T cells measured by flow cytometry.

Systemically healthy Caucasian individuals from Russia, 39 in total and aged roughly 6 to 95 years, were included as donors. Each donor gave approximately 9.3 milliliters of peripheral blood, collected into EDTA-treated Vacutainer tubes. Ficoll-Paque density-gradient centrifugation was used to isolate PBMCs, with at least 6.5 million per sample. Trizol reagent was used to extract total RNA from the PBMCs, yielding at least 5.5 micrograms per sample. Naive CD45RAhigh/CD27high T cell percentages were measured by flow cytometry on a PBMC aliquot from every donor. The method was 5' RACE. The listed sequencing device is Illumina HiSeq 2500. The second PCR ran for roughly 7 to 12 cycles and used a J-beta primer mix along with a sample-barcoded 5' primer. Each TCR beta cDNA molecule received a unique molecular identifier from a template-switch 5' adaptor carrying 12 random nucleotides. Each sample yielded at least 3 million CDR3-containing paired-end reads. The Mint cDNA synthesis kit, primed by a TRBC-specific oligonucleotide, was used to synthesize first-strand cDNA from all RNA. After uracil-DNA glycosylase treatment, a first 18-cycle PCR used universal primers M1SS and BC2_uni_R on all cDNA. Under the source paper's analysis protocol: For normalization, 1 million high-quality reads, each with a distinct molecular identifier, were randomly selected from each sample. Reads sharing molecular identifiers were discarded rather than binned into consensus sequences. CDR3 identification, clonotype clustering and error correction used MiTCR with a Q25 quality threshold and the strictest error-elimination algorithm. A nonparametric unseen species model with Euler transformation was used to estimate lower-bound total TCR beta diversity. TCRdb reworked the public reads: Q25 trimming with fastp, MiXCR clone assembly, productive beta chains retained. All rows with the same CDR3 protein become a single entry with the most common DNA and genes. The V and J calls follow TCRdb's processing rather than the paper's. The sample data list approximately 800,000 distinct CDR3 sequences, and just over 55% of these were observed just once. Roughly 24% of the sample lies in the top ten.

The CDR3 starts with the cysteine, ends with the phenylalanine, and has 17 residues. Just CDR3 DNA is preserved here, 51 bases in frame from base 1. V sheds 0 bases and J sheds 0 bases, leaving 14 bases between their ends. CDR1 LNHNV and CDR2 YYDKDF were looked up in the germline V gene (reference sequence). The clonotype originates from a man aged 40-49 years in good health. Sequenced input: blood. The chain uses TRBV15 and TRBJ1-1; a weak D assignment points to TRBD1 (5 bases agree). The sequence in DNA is TGTGCCACCAGCAGAGATCCCAGGGCGAATCTGAACACTGAAGCTTTCTTT. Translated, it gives CATSRDPRANLNTEAFF.